The 19 T cell receptor beta chains given below trace back to one sample, sequenced in a study of shared clonotypes between healthy human individuals. Here immunoSEQ multiplex PCR was the method, and the copy in TCRdb shows in-frame clones only, minus some. The sample lists 950,000 to 1,300,000 clones, more than 65% seen once, with about 1.5% in the top ten. Specimen: memory CD4+ T cells sorted from blood. Sample subset: CD45RA-negative fraction. These receptors came from a man between 18 and 29 years old in good health.

This sequence joins TRBV6-5 and TRBJ1-3; TRBD1 aligns across 9 bases. Losses at the gene ends were 2 bases for V and 0 bases for J; bases not matched to a gene: 2. Germline CDR1 and CDR2: MNHEY and SVGAGI. The CDR3 totals 16 residues. DNA for the CDR3: TGTGCCAGCAGTTACGGGACAGGGACCTCTGGAAACACCATATATTTT. Protein product: CASSYGTGTSGNTIYF.

A few counts support this clone. Additional DNA sequences in this sample encode the identical CDR3. The V and J genes are TRBV19 and TRBJ1-3, with TRBD1 identical over 7 bases. The CDR3 runs to 15 residues. The V gene's germline CDR1 is LNHDA and CDR2 SQIVND (reference sequence). The ends lost 3 bases at V and 4 bases at J; junction bases unmatched: 6. The CDR3 reads CASSIPGTAGNTIYF. The CDR3 DNA reads TGTGCCAGTAGTATTCCCGGGACAGCCGGAAACACCATATATTTT.

The J gene is TRBJ2-1, the V gene TRBV5-6; D gene unclear. Germline values: CDR1 SGHDT, CDR2 YYEEEE. The CDR3 totals 15 residues. V lost 1 base, J lost 10 bases, and 18 bases lay in between. The CDR3 is CASSLFGPEVNEQFF. The CDR3 DNA reads as TGTGCCAGCAGCTTGTTCGGCCCCGAAGTTAACGAGCAGTTCTTC.

This clone was seen a handful of times. The chain uses TRBV6-6 and TRBJ1-5; D remains unclear. The V end lost 6 bases, the J end lost 2 bases, and 8 bases lay between the germline ends. This CDR3 region has 13 residues. The germline V gene encodes CDR1 MNHNY and CDR2 SVGAGI (reference sequence). CDR3 in amino acids: CASSRGGNQPQHF. In DNA form, the CDR3 reads TGTGCCAGCAGCCGTGGCGGCAATCAGCCCCAGCATTTT.

This rearrangement joins TRBV5-1 to TRBJ1-4, with TRBD1 identical over 10 bases. CDR3 length: 15 amino acids. CDR1 is SGHRS and CDR2 is YFSETQ in the germline V gene. J gave up 5 bases and V 3 bases, and 4 bases lay outside the gene matches. The CDR3 DNA sequence: TGCGCCAGCAGCTGGGGGACAGGGGACAATGAAAAACTGTTTTTT. Its translation is CASSWGTGDNEKLFF. The full variable domain, its missing parts supplied by reference TRBV5-1 and TRBJ1-4, is KAGVTQTPRYLIKTRGQQVTLSCSPISGHRSVSWYQQTPGQGLQFLFEYFSETQRNKGNFPGRFSGRQFSNSRSEMNVSTLELGDSALYLCASSWGTGDNEKLFFGSGTQLSVL.

This chain uses TRBV4-3 with TRBJ1-4; no clear D gene. V was pared by 3 bases and J by 1 base, with 9 bases between. Germline loops: CDR1 LGHNA, CDR2 YSLEER. This CDR3 region has 15 residues. The CDR3 region has the DNA TGCGCCAGCAGCCAGTTCACGGGAACTAATGAAAAACTGTTTTTT. Amino acids: CASSQFTGTNEKLFF.

The V and J genes are TRBV10-1 and TRBJ2-7, with TRBD1 identical over 10 bases. After removal of 6 bases from V and 8 bases from J, the junction contained 4 bases not matched to a gene. Germline CDR1 is WNHNN and CDR2 is SYGVQD (reference sequence). The CDR3 sequence is 12 residues long. The CDR3 sequence: CASSLTGGKQYF. DNA of the CDR3: TGCGCCAGCAGCCTGACAGGGGGCAAGCAGTACTTC.

V is TRBV6-1 and J is TRBJ1-5; tentatively, D is TRBD1 (5 bases). The V gene lost 4 bases and the J gene lost 2 bases, with 9 bases spanning the gap. The germline CDR1 and CDR2 sequences are MNHNS and SASEGT. This CDR3 is 14 amino acids long. The CDR3 DNA is TGTGCCAGCAGTGTAGGGACTGGCAATCAGCCCCAGCATTTT. It is translated as CASSVGTGNQPQHF.

The rearrangement uses TRBV5-1 and TRBJ1-1, with a possible D match to TRBD1 (6 bases). The CDR3 is 16 residues long. Per germline, CDR1 SGHRS and CDR2 YFSETQ. V lost 4 bases and J 5 bases, leaving 21 bases between the germline ends. The CDR3 protein is CASSPQTTGRGTEAFF. The CDR3 DNA reads as TGCGCCAGCAGCCCGCAAACTACAGGGAGGGGGACTGAAGCTTTCTTT.

The V gene is TRBV11-2, the J gene TRBJ1-3; perhaps TRBD1 as D (6 bases). The V end lost 3 bases, the J end lost 0 bases, and 12 bases lay between the germline ends. The CDR3 spans 16 residues. Germline V gives CDR1 SGHAT, CDR2 FQNNGV. The CDR3 reads CASSFGQPGSGNTIYF. For the CDR3, the DNA is TGTGCCAGCAGCTTCGGACAGCCCGGCTCTGGAAACACCATATATTTT.

The rearrangement links TRBV7-8 to TRBJ1-1, with 7 bases lining up with TRBD1. V lost 3 bases and J lost 0; bases outside the gene matches: 7. The germline gives CDR1 SGHVS, CDR2 FQNEAQ. CDR3 length: 16 amino acids. The CDR3 reads CASSFWGRGMNTEAFF. The CDR3, as DNA: TGTGCCAGCAGCTTTTGGGGCAGGGGGATGAACACTGAAGCTTTCTTT.

The sample holds one count of this clone. This rearrangement joins TRBV19 to TRBJ1-5; D not resolved. The V gene's germline CDR1 is LNHDA and CDR2 SQIVND (reference sequence). The CDR3 contains 15 residues. V shed 4 bases and J shed 1 base, with 11 bases lying between them. The chain's CDR3 is CASSKDGGSNQPQHF. The CDR3 DNA sequence: TGTGCCAGTAGTAAGGACGGTGGCAGCAATCAGCCCCAGCATTTT.

The V call is TRBV10-1, the J call TRBJ2-3; TRBD2 aligns across 7 bases. CDR3 size: 21 residues. Germline assignment: CDR1 WNHNN and CDR2 SYGVQD (reference sequence). V was clipped by 6 bases and J by 4 bases; unmatched bases: 28. In DNA, the CDR3 is TGCGCCAGCAGCAAAAGTGAAGCGGGACCTGTAGGACGGTTGAGGTCAGATACGCAGTATTTT. This gives the protein CASSKSEAGPVGRLRSDTQYF.

This clone was seen a handful of times. This chain links TRBV19 with TRBJ1-1; 9 bases align to TRBD1. This CDR3 is 14 amino acids long. The germline V gene has CDR1 LNHDA and CDR2 SQIVND (reference sequence). Trimming took 8 bases from V and 4 from J; bases not matched to a gene: 8. The CDR3 sequence: CASGDRGTITEAFF. CDR3 in DNA: TGTGCCAGTGGCGACAGGGGGACGATCACTGAAGCTTTCTTT. Full variable domain (outside the CDR3, taken from reference TRBV19 and TRBJ1-1): DGGITQSPKYLFRKEGQNVTLSCEQNLNHDAMYWYRQDPGQGLRLIYYSQIVNDFQKGDIAEGYSVSREKKESFPLTVTSAQKNPTAFYLCASGDRGTITEAFFGQGTRLTVV.

V and J are TRBV2 and TRBJ1-6; D gene ambiguous. The germline V gene has CDR1 SNHLY and CDR2 FYNNEI. The CDR3 is made up of 12 amino acids. V lost 4 bases, J lost 9 bases, and 7 bases lay in between. The CDR3 nucleotides are TGTGCCAGCAGTGGGGAGGTTTCACCCCTCCACTTT. Translated: CASSGEVSPLHF.

V is TRBV28 and J is TRBJ2-6, with D perhaps matching TRBD1 (5 bases). The V and J ends lost 5 bases and 4 bases respectively, with 15 bases between them. The germline V gene has CDR1 MDHEN and CDR2 SYDVKM. This CDR3 has 16 amino acids. CDR3 in amino acids: CASSPPPGAGANVLTF. In DNA, the CDR3 is TGTGCCAGCAGTCCCCCCCCTGGGGCAGGGGCCAACGTCCTGACTTTC.

This clone was detected once. V and J are TRBV18 and TRBJ1-5, with a weak D call TRBD1 (5 bases). Trimming cost V 3 bases and J 3 bases, with 12 bases left between them. This CDR3 is 15 amino acids long. From germline, CDR1 is KGHSH and CDR2 LQKENI. CDR3 bases: TGTGCCAGCTCACCTACGGGGGGTTTCAATCAGCCCCAGCATTTT. Translating it yields CASSPTGGFNQPQHF.

The V gene is TRBV15, the J gene TRBJ1-1; TRBD1 is a possible D gene (6 bases). This CDR3 is 18 amino acids long. CDR1 is LNHNV and CDR2 is YYDKDF in the germline V gene (reference sequence). Between the trimmed V and J ends, which lost 1 base and 0 bases, there was a span of 18 bases. The CDR3 region is CATSRGAFGGRMNTEAFF. For the CDR3, the DNA is TGTGCCACCAGCAGAGGGGCCTTCGGGGGGCGTATGAACACTGAAGCTTTCTTT.

The V call is TRBV10-2, the J call TRBJ2-7; tentatively, D is TRBD2 (5 bases). Germline V gives CDR1 WSHSY, CDR2 SAAADI. This CDR3 region has 12 residues. With 0 bases removed from V and 7 bases from J, the gap between germline ends came to 7 bases. Written as DNA, the CDR3 is TGCGCCAGCAGTGAGTCAAAGCGGGAGCAGTACTTC. Translation: CASSESKREQYF.